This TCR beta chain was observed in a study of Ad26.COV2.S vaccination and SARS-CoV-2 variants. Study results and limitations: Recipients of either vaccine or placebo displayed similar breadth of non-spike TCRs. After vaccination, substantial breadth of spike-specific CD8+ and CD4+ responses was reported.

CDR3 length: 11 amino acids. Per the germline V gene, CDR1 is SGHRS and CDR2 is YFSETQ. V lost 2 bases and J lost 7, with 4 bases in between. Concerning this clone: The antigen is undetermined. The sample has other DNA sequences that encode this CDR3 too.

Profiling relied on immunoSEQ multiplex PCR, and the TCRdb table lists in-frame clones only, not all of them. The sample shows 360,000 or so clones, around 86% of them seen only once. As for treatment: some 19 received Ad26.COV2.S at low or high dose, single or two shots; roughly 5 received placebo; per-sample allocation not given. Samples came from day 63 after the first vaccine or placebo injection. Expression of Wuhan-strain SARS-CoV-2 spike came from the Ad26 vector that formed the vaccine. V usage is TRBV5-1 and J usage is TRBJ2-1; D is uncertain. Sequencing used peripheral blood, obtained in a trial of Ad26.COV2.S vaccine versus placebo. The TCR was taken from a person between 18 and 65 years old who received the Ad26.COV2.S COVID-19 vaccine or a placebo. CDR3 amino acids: CASSFGNEQFF. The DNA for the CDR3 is TGCGCCAGCAGCTTTGGGAATGAGCAGTTCTTC.